This entry lists 21 T cell receptor beta chains sequenced from one sample in a study of blood T cells in healthy people across ages. A second about 6 to 12 cycle PCR used barcoded and J-beta primers. MiXCR, applied by TCRdb to the 5' RACE reads, yields one record per CDR3 protein. This table has approximately 730,000 distinct CDR3 sequences, 50% to 65% appearing once. Sequenced sample: blood. Receptor source: a man aged 80 or over in good health.

The chain employs TRBV3-1 and TRBJ2-1, with 15 positions matching TRBD2. The J call is in doubt because the DNA end fits TRBJ2-7 better. The CDR3 consists of 16 residues. CDR1 LGHDT and CDR2 YNNKEL come from the germline V gene (reference sequence). The CDR3 DNA is TGTGCCAGCAGCGGGGGACTAGCGGGGGGAGCCTACGAGCAGTACTTC. Its protein product is CASSGGLAGGAYEQYF.

V is TRBV11-2 and J is TRBJ2-5; D not resolved. Matching the DNA end better, TRBJ2-7 makes the J call doubtful. This CDR3 has 13 amino acids. Germline V gives CDR1 SGHAT, CDR2 FQNNGV. The CDR3 bases are TGTGCCAGCAGCTTACACCTGACTGTCGAGCAGTACTTC. It codes for CASSLHLTVEQYF.

V is TRBV28 and J is TRBJ1-5; D possibly corresponds to TRBD1 (5 bases). This CDR3 spans 15 amino acids. Trimming stripped 5 bases from V and 5 bases from J, with 16 bases between. Per germline, CDR1 MDHEN and CDR2 SYDVKM. CDR3 sequence reads: CASSPEAGEYQPQHF. In DNA, the CDR3 is TGTGCCAGCAGTCCTGAGGCGGGGGAGTATCAGCCCCAGCATTTT.

This clonotype was seen a few times. The chain is built from TRBV20-1 and TRBJ2-7; either TRBD1 or TRBD2 may supply D (5 bases each). Per the germline V gene, CDR1 is DFQATT and CDR2 is SNEGSKA (reference sequence). Trimming stripped 7 bases from V and 3 bases from J, with 16 bases between. This CDR3 is 13 amino acids long. CDR3 coding DNA: TGCAGTGTCAAAACTGGGGACGGCTACGAGCAGTACTTC. This translates into CSVKTGDGYEQYF.

This sequence joins TRBV20-1 and TRBJ1-2, with 8 bases fitting TRBD1. Per the germline V gene, CDR1 is DFQATT and CDR2 is SNEGSKA (reference sequence). The CDR3 extends over 19 amino acids. J gave up 5 bases and V 5 bases, and 25 bases lay outside the gene matches. CDR3 loop: CSAPKRGQGASGPGYGYTF. The CDR3 DNA is TGCAGTGCTCCCAAGAGGGGTCAGGGGGCAAGTGGCCCCGGGTATGGCTACACCTTC.

This clonotype was seen more than once but under ten times. The chain couples TRBV7-9 to TRBJ1-6; 9 bases are shared with TRBD1. After removal of 8 bases from V and 8 bases from J, the junction contained 7 bases not matched to a gene. Germline V gene data show CDR1 as SEHNR and CDR2 as FQNEAQ (reference sequence). The CDR3 totals 14 residues. The CDR3 region has the DNA TGTGCCAGCGGCAGGGGACAGGGATATTCACCCCTCCACTTT. Encoded protein: CASGRGQGYSPLHF.

The chain carries TRBV4-2 and TRBJ2-4; D possibly corresponds to TRBD2 (5 bases). The CDR3 loop spans 14 amino acids. Germline V gives CDR1 LGHNA, CDR2 YNFKEQ. Trimming removed 0 bases from V and 6 bases from J, with 9 bases in between. The DNA for the CDR3 is TGTGCCAGCAGCCAAGAGACCGGACTAAACATTCAGTACTTC. As protein: CASSQETGLNIQYF.

Only one count was recorded for this clonotype. The chain uses TRBV7-2 and TRBJ1-3, with D possibly matching TRBD1 (6 bases). V lost 0 bases to trimming and J lost 4 bases, with 16 bases between them. Germline V gene sequence: CDR1 SGHTA, CDR2 FQGNSA. The CDR3 spans 17 residues. CDR3 sequence: CASSLAHGGGSGNTIYF. The CDR3 DNA sequence: TGTGCCAGCAGCTTAGCGCACGGTGGGGGCTCCGGAAACACCATATATTTT.

The chain is built from TRBV20-1 and TRBJ2-5; D perhaps matches TRBD2 (5 bases). The CDR3 consists of 14 residues. The V end was cut by 3 bases, the J end by 2 bases, with 13 bases between. Germline V gene lookup returns CDR1 DFQATT and CDR2 SNEGSKA (reference sequence). CDR3 sequence reads: CSARMADSQETQYF. In nucleotides, the CDR3 is TGCAGTGCTAGGATGGCGGACTCTCAAGAGACCCAGTACTTC.

This chain's CDR3 is CASSEPHRDEQYF. The CDR3 DNA is TGCGCCAGCAGTGAGCCCCACAGGGACGAGCAGTACTTC. The chain uses TRBV10-1 and TRBJ2-4, with D perhaps TRBD1 (6 bases). The end of the DNA aligns better with TRBJ2-7, so the J call may be wrong. CDR3 size: 13 residues. The germline V gene has CDR1 WNHNN and CDR2 SYGVQD (reference sequence).

This clonotype was seen more than once but under ten times. V and J are TRBV5-1 and TRBJ2-7; D ambiguous. The CDR3 is 16 amino acids. Germline values: CDR1 SGHRS, CDR2 YFSETQ. V lost 2 bases, J lost 2 bases, and 17 bases lay in between. Here the CDR3 DNA reads TGCGCCAGCAGCTTTCTCCATAATACCCCAACCTACGAGCAGTACTTC. It yields the protein CASSFLHNTPTYEQYF.

The gene calls are TRBV9 and TRBJ2-3, with D possibly TRBD2 on 6 matching bases. V dropped 0 bases and J dropped 4 bases, with 12 bases sitting between them. Germline CDR1 SGDLS, CDR2 YYNGEE. CDR3 size: 15 residues. In DNA form, the CDR3 reads TGTGCCAGCAGCGTAGGGACGGGGAGGCCAGATACGCAGTATTTT. As protein: CASSVGTGRPDTQYF.

This chain joins TRBV20-1 and TRBJ1-1, with D perhaps TRBD1 (5 bases). Germline lookup yields CDR1 DFQATT and CDR2 SNEGSKA (reference sequence). The CDR3 totals 15 residues. The V end lost 0 bases, the J end lost 6 bases, and 17 bases lay between the germline ends. CDR3 sequence reads: CSARDPLSGTPEAFF. The CDR3, as DNA: TGCAGTGCTAGAGATCCGTTATCAGGGACCCCTGAAGCTTTCTTT.

The chain recombines TRBV12-3 or TRBV12-4 with TRBJ2-2; D ambiguous. With 7 bases removed from V and 5 bases from J, the gap between germline ends came to 11 bases. This CDR3 region has 13 residues. CDR3 sequence reads: CASKELPTGELFF. The CDR3 bases are TGTGCCAGCAAAGAGCTGCCAACCGGGGAGCTGTTTTTT.

The chain joins TRBV11-2 to TRBJ2-7; 12 nucleotides match TRBD2. There are 16 residues in the CDR3. Germline loops: CDR1 SGHAT, CDR2 FQNNGV. V lost 5 bases to trimming and J lost 0 bases; unmatched junction nucleotides: 5. The CDR3 DNA reads as TGTGCCAGCAGCCGTTCGGGACTAGCGGGCTCCTACGAGCAGTACTTC. It codes for CASSRSGLAGSYEQYF.

This clonotype was found a few times. The chain uses TRBV20-1 and TRBJ1-5; D possibly corresponds to TRBD1 (6 bases). Trimming removed 3 bases at V and 3 bases at J, with 12 bases between. Germline V CDR1 and CDR2: DFQATT, SNEGSKA (reference sequence). CDR3 length: 14 amino acids. Written as DNA, the CDR3 is TGCAGTGCTAGTAATGACAGGATCAATCAGCCCCAGCATTTT. Translated, it gives CSASNDRINQPQHF.

The V and J genes are TRBV10-3 and TRBJ2-5, with a tentative D call TRBD2 (6 bases). Germline assignment: CDR1 ENHRY and CDR2 SYGVKD. The CDR3 extends over 13 amino acids. The V and J ends lost 0 bases and 4 bases respectively, with 6 bases between them. This chain's CDR3 is CAISESGGETQYF. For the CDR3, the DNA is TGTGCCATCAGTGAGTCGGGGGGAGAGACCCAGTACTTC.

This chain uses TRBV28 with TRBJ2-7, with unresolved D. Trimming removed 7 bases at V and 4 bases at J, with 8 bases between. Germline lookup yields CDR1 MDHEN and CDR2 SYDVKM. The CDR3 runs to 11 residues. CDR3 nucleotides: TGTGCCAGCAAAGTCCCTTACGAGCAGTACTTC. This translates into CASKVPYEQYF. The full variable domain, rest sourced from reference TRBV28 and TRBJ2-7, is DVKVTQSSRYLVKRTGEKVFLECVQDMDHENMFWYRQDPGLGLRLIYFSYDVKMKEKGDIPEGYSVSREKKERFSLILESASTNQTSMYLCASKVPYEQYFGPGTRLTVT.

The V and J genes are TRBV20-1 and TRBJ2-1; D gene unclear. With 6 bases removed from V and 4 bases from J, the gap between germline ends came to 7 bases. The CDR3 length is 11 residues. Per the germline V gene, CDR1 is DFQATT and CDR2 is SNEGSKA (reference sequence). In nucleotides, the CDR3 is TGCAGTGCCCAAGGTTACAATGAGCAGTTCTTC. Its translation is CSAQGYNEQFF.

The chain uses TRBV15 and TRBJ2-1, with D unresolved. CDR3 size: 15 residues. The germline V and J ends were trimmed by 0 bases and 8 bases, with 14 bases remaining between them. Germline loops: CDR1 LNHNV, CDR2 YYDKDF (reference sequence). CDR3 sequence reads: CATSREGLESHEQFF. CDR3 bases: TGTGCCACCAGCAGAGAAGGGCTAGAGTCCCATGAGCAGTTCTTC.

This sequence joins TRBV6-1 and TRBJ2-1; D may correspond to TRBD1 or TRBD2 (5 bases each). This CDR3 spans 12 amino acids. The germline V and J ends were trimmed by 7 bases and 9 bases, with 13 bases remaining between them. CDR1 and CDR2 from the germline V gene are MNHNS and SASEGT. The CDR3 region has the DNA TGTGCCAGCACCCTGGGGGTAATTGAGCAGTTCTTC. Translation: CASTLGVIEQFF.